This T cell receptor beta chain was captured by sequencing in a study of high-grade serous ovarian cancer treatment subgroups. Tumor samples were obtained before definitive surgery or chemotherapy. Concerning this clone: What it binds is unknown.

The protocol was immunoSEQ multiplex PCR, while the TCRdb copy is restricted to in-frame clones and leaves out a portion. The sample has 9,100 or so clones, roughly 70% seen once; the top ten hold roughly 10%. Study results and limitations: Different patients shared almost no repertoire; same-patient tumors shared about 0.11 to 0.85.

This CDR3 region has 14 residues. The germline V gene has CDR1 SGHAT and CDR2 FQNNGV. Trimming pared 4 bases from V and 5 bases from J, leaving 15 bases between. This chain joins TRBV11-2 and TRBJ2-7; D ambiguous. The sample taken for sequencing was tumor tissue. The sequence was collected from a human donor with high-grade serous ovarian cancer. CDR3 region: CASSSLGFSHEQYF. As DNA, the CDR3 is TGTGCCAGCAGCTCCCTCGGGTTCAGCCACGAGCAGTACTTC. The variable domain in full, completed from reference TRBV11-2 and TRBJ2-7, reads EAGVAQSPRYKIIEKRQSVAFWCNPISGHATLYWYQQILGQGPKLLIQFQNNGVVDDSQLPKDRFSAERLKGVDSTLKIQPAKLEDSAVYLCASSSLGFSHEQYFGPGTRLTVT.